What follows are 16 T cell receptor beta chains derived from one specimen sequenced in a study of blood T cell repertoires in COVID-19. Data came from immunoSEQ multiplex PCR; TCRdb stores just in-frame clones and leaves some out. The table lists tens of thousands of clones, nearly 80% of them singletons. The sequenced sample consisted of peripheral blood. Receptor source: a human donor in a cohort sampled during active COVID-19.

The chain employs TRBV9 and TRBJ2-1, with TRBD2 matching over 12 bases. The CDR3 consists of 13 residues. V lost 3 bases and J lost 10; bases outside the gene matches: 2. Germline CDR1 SGDLS, CDR2 YYNGEE. CDR3: CASSGGLAGEQFF. DNA of the CDR3: TGTGCCAGCAGCGGCGGACTAGCGGGGGAGCAGTTCTTC.

V is TRBV30 and J is TRBJ2-3; no reliable D call. The CDR3 is 13 residues long. Per the germline V gene, CDR1 is GTSNPN and CDR2 is SVGIG (reference sequence). The V gene lost 4 bases and the J gene lost 1 base, with 9 bases spanning the gap. The CDR3 DNA reads as TGTGCCTGGATTGCGGTCGGCACAGATACGCAGTATTTT. Protein: CAWIAVGTDTQYF.

The table lists this clone with a few counts. V usage is TRBV7-3 and J usage is TRBJ2-1, with 8 nucleotides matching TRBD2. The CDR3 covers 18 residues. The J segment lost 6 bases and the V segment lost 2 bases, leaving 15 bases of the junction unmatched. CDR1 is SGHTA and CDR2 is FQGTGA in the germline V gene. The DNA of the CDR3 is TGTGCCAGCAGCTTATGGGGAGGCCCAGCGGGAGTGGGCAATGAGCAGTTCTTC. It translates to CASSLWGGPAGVGNEQFF.

The gene calls are TRBV6-5 and TRBJ1-5, with D uncertain. V lost 6 bases to trimming and J lost 5 bases, with 11 bases between them. The CDR3 runs 13 residues. Germline V gene data show CDR1 as MNHEY and CDR2 as SVGAGI. The CDR3 bases are TGTGCCAGCAGCCGGGGAGCAGATCAGCCCCAGCATTTT. Translated: CASSRGADQPQHF.

This clone was observed a single time. The chain joins TRBV9 to TRBJ1-1; TRBD1 is a possible D gene (5 bases). Germline assignment: CDR1 SGDLS and CDR2 YYNGEE. CDR3 length equals 17 residues. V dropped 0 bases and J dropped 4 bases, with 19 bases sitting between them. CDR3 loop: CASSVGLGVGRGTEAFF. DNA for the CDR3: TGTGCCAGCAGCGTAGGTTTGGGCGTCGGGAGGGGCACTGAAGCTTTCTTT.

V usage is TRBV5-1 and J usage is TRBJ1-4, with unresolved D. Trimming took 0 bases from V and 0 from J, leaving 6 bases between them. Germline lookup yields CDR1 SGHRS and CDR2 YFSETQ. The CDR3 consists of 15 residues. The chain's CDR3 is CASSLERATNEKLFF. In DNA, the CDR3 is TGCGCCAGCAGCTTGGAGAGGGCAACTAATGAAAAACTGTTTTTT.

The chain links TRBV18 to TRBJ1-5; 11 bases are a match to TRBD1. With 1 base clipped from V and 7 bases from J, the junction kept 6 bases outside the gene matches. Germline-derived CDR1 and CDR2 are KGHSH and LQKENI. This CDR3 has 16 amino acids. CDR3 loop: CASSPLGQGARQPQHF. The CDR3 region has the DNA TGTGCCAGCTCACCACTCGGACAGGGGGCGAGGCAGCCCCAGCATTTT.

This chain uses TRBV11-3 with TRBJ1-2; 7 bases are shared with TRBD1. Trimming cost V 3 bases and J 4 bases; bases outside gene matches: 5. This CDR3 is 14 amino acids long. Germline V gene sequence: CDR1 SGHNT, CDR2 YENEEA. The DNA for the CDR3 is TGTGCCAGCAGCTTTGGGGACAGAACCTATGGCTACACCTTC. This translates into CASSFGDRTYGYTF. The complete variable domain, with remaining parts taken from reference TRBV11-3 and TRBJ1-2, reads EAGVVQSPRYKIIEKKQPVAFWCNPISGHNTLYWYLQNLGQGPELLIRYENEEAVDDSQLPKDRFSAERLKGVDSTLKIQPAELGDSAVYLCASSFGDRTYGYTFGSGTRLTVV.

There are a few counts of this clone. The chain combines TRBV30 with TRBJ1-2, with a tentative D call TRBD1 (6 bases). The CDR3 runs 15 residues. Germline CDR1 is GTSNPN and CDR2 is SVGIG (reference sequence). Trimming shortened V by 0 bases and J by 7 bases, and 18 bases separated the two germline ends. Here the CDR3 reads CAWSVSTGPRGGYTF. CDR3 bases: TGTGCCTGGAGTGTATCGACAGGCCCACGTGGTGGCTACACCTTC.

This chain connects TRBV12-5 to TRBJ1-2, with D perhaps matching TRBD1 (6 bases). The CDR3 has 18 residues. CDR1 is LGHNT, CDR2 FRNRAP, per germline. V was shortened by 1 base and J by 4 bases, with 22 bases between the two germline ends. The chain's CDR3 is CASGLARRHYSGVYGYTF. CDR3 bases: TGTGCTAGTGGTTTGGCCCGTCGTCACTACTCAGGGGTCTATGGCTACACCTTC.

This chain uses TRBV30 with TRBJ1-1; 12 bases are shared with TRBD1. The CDR3 contains 13 residues. The V and J ends lost 4 bases and 11 bases, in that order; junction bases with no gene match: 8. Germline CDR1 is GTSNPN and CDR2 is SVGIG (reference sequence). CDR3 sequence reads: CAWNPGQGARAFF. The CDR3 nucleotides read TGTGCCTGGAATCCGGGACAGGGGGCTCGGGCTTTCTTT.

The chain couples TRBV7-9 to TRBJ2-3; TRBD2 matches 7 bases. Germline-derived CDR1 and CDR2 are SEHNR and FQNEAQ (reference sequence). V lost 5 bases to trimming and J lost 0 bases; unmatched junction nucleotides: 5. This CDR3 is 15 amino acids long. The CDR3 nucleotides read TGTGCCAGCAGCCGTGCTAGCGGTAGCACAGATACGCAGTATTTT. Translated: CASSRASGSTDTQYF.

J is TRBJ2-2 and V is TRBV9; 9 bases fit TRBD2. CDR1 is SGDLS and CDR2 is YYNGEE in the germline V gene. The CDR3 consists of 15 residues. The ends lost 5 bases at V and 3 bases at J; junction bases unmatched: 5. The CDR3: CASRPAGGDTGELFF. CDR3 DNA sequence: TGTGCCAGCAGACCGGCGGGAGGGGACACCGGGGAGCTGTTTTTT.

The chain carries TRBV12-5 and TRBJ2-3; the match to TRBD2 covers 11 bases. The V gene's germline CDR1 is LGHNT and CDR2 FRNRAP. The CDR3 consists of 22 residues. The junction had 20 bases not matched to a gene; V was cut back by 1 base and J by 2 bases. The CDR3 bases are TGTGCTAGTGGTTTGGCCCCATGGCCTAGCGGGGGGTACAAACTGCACACAGATACGCAGTATTTT. Translation: CASGLAPWPSGGYKLHTDTQYF.

This clone was picked up one time. The chain couples TRBV5-4 to TRBJ2-3, with D perhaps matching TRBD1 (6 bases). In germline, CDR1 is SGHNT, CDR2 YYREEE (reference sequence). The CDR3 is 14 residues long. V lost 5 bases and J lost 5, with 15 bases in between. The CDR3 reads CASRLVGAKDTQYF. The CDR3 coding sequence is TGTGCCAGCAGGCTGGTGGGGGCGAAAGATACGCAGTATTTT.

This chain uses TRBV30 with TRBJ1-3, with 10 bases that match TRBD1. V gave up 5 bases and J gave up 4 bases; unmatched junction bases: 5. CDR3 size: 14 residues. Germline V gene lookup returns CDR1 GTSNPN and CDR2 SVGIG (reference sequence). CDR3 nucleotides: TGTGCCTGGGGACAGGGGGTAGCGGGAAACACCATATATTTT. This codes for CAWGQGVAGNTIYF. Drawing the rest from reference TRBV30 and TRBJ1-3, the complete variable domain is SQTIHQWPATLVQPVGSPLSLECTVEGTSNPNLYWYRQAAGRGLQLLFYSVGIGQISSEVPQNLSASRPQDRQFILSSKKLLLSDSGFYLCAWGQGVAGNTIYFGEGSWLTVV.